Shown below are 23 T cell receptor beta chains from a single sample sequenced in a study of T cell repertoires in cytomegalovirus infection. The antigens these receptors bind are not known. TCRdb re-called the reads with MiXCR, one entry per CDR3 protein. This table has approximately 1,000,000 distinct CDR3 sequences, less than 40% appearing once. Sequences were derived from cultured CD8+ T cells from PBMCs, sampled from culture after CMV antigen stimulation. These TCRs come from a human donor in good health (CMV status not recorded). Some clones in this sample may be carry-over from other donors' samples.

Turning to this clonotype: The germline gene is not matched at one end of the junction; a read error may be the cause. The chain links TRBV7-2 to TRBJ2-1; D is ambiguous. The length of the CDR3 is 11 residues. In germline, CDR1 is SGHTA, CDR2 FQGNSA. CDR3 loop: CVSSPNNEQFF. CDR3 sequence (DNA): TGTGTCAGCAGCCCCAACAATGAGCAGTTCTTC.

The chain uses TRBV6-6 and TRBJ2-7; D call uncertain. Trimming removed 7 bases at V and 1 base at J, with 14 bases between. The CDR3 is 14 residues long. Germline V gene lookup returns CDR1 MNHNY and CDR2 SVGAGI (reference sequence). The CDR3 reads CASTDLDTSYEQYF. The CDR3 DNA follows: TGTGCCAGCACGGATCTTGACACATCCTACGAGCAGTACTTC.

The chain combines TRBV27 with TRBJ1-5; tentative D call: TRBD1 (6 bases). Germline CDR1 MNHEY, CDR2 SMNVEV (reference sequence). CDR3 length: 16 amino acids. Trimming pared 3 bases from V and 7 bases from J, leaving 19 bases between. In DNA, the CDR3 is TGTGCCAGCAGTTTCTCTCTACAGGGACTCAGACAGCCCCAGCATTTT. It yields the protein CASSFSLQGLRQPQHF.

This sequence joins TRBV19 and TRBJ2-3; the match to TRBD2 covers 15 bases. The CDR3 is 19 amino acids. CDR1 and CDR2 (germline): LNHDA, SQIVND (reference sequence). V dropped 3 bases and J dropped 9; count of bases not matched to a gene: 16. CDR3 region: CASSISPARTSGGAGTQYF. In nucleotides, the CDR3 is TGTGCCAGTAGTATCTCTCCTGCCCGGACTAGCGGGGGGGCCGGGACGCAGTATTTT.

This clonotype was seen many times. This chain joins TRBV6-1 and TRBJ1-5; maybe TRBD1 (5 bases). This CDR3 spans 16 amino acids. Germline CDR1 reads MNHNS; CDR2 reads SASEGT. Trimming took 7 bases from V and 1 from J, leaving 17 bases between them. DNA of the CDR3: TGTGCCAGCATGGGGGACCTAGGCCCAAGCAATCAGCCCCAGCATTTT. Its translation is CASMGDLGPSNQPQHF.

The chain couples TRBV3-1 to TRBJ1-2; D is perhaps TRBD1 (6 bases). This CDR3 has 15 residues. The V gene lost 5 bases and the J gene lost 0 bases, with 13 bases spanning the gap. CDR1 LGHDT and CDR2 YNNKEL come from the germline V gene (reference sequence). This chain's CDR3 is CASSAPTGTNYGYTF. The CDR3 DNA is TGTGCCAGCAGCGCCCCGACAGGAACTAACTATGGCTACACCTTC.

This clonotype was counted a single time. This chain links TRBV28 with TRBJ1-6; a weak D match, TRBD1 (5 bases). V lost 7 bases and J 7 bases, leaving 11 bases between the germline ends. CDR1 is MDHEN and CDR2 is SYDVKM in the germline V gene. The CDR3 length is 13 residues. CDR3 amino acids: CASTAGLNSPLHF. CDR3 coding DNA: TGTGCCAGCACCGCGGGGCTGAATTCACCCCTCCACTTT.

The chain carries TRBV7-6 and TRBJ2-3; D tentatively fits TRBD1 or TRBD2 (5 bases each). V lost 3 bases to trimming and J lost 3 bases, with 13 bases between them. This CDR3 has 15 residues. Germline V gene data show CDR1 as SGHVS and CDR2 as FNYEAQ. This chain's CDR3 is CASSFRAEGTDTQYF. CDR3 sequence (DNA): TGTGCCAGCAGCTTCAGGGCAGAGGGTACAGATACGCAGTATTTT.

This clonotype has just one count. This chain joins TRBV9 and TRBJ2-1; D possibly corresponds to TRBD1 (6 bases). V was shortened by 3 bases and J by 0 bases, with 13 bases between the two germline ends. The CDR3 runs 16 residues. Germline CDR1 SGDLS, CDR2 YYNGEE. The DNA for the CDR3 is TGTGCCAGCAGCGGGCCCACAGGGAGCTCCTACAATGAGCAGTTCTTC. The encoded protein is CASSGPTGSSYNEQFF.

The genes are TRBV5-6 and TRBJ2-3; 8 bases match TRBD1. The junction had 2 bases not matched to a gene; V was cut back by 1 base and J by 4 bases. CDR1 is SGHDT, CDR2 YYEEEE, per germline. The CDR3 has 14 residues. The CDR3 DNA reads TGTGCCAGCAGCTTGATACAGGGGGCAGATACGCAGTATTTT. Its protein product is CASSLIQGADTQYF. The whole variable domain, remainder taken from reference TRBV5-6 and TRBJ2-3, is DAGVTQSPTHLIKTRGQQVTLRCSPKSGHDTVSWYQQALGQGPQFIFQYYEEEERQRGNFPDRFSGHQFPNYSSELNVNALLLGDSALYLCASSLIQGADTQYFGPGTRLTVL.

Only a few counts were recorded for this clonotype. The genes are TRBV6-1 and TRBJ2-2; D gene unclear. The V gene lost 2 bases and the J gene lost 5 bases, with 9 bases spanning the gap. Germline V gene lookup returns CDR1 MNHNS and CDR2 SASEGT. The CDR3 runs 14 residues. The CDR3 spells CASSEIIVTGELFF. CDR3 sequence (DNA): TGTGCCAGCAGTGAAATTATAGTGACCGGGGAGCTGTTTTTT.

This chain uses TRBV11-2 with TRBJ2-1, with TRBD2 matching 7 bases. V trimming: 5 bases; J trimming: 4 bases; junction bases outside the gene matches: 8. Germline CDR1 reads SGHAT; CDR2 reads FQNNGV. The CDR3 is 15 amino acids. CDR3: CASSPPAGLYNEQFF. DNA for the CDR3: TGTGCCAGCAGCCCTCCAGCGGGGCTTTACAATGAGCAGTTCTTC.

In its sample, this clonotype was seen many times. V gene TRBV7-2 combines with J gene TRBJ2-5; unclear D gene. Germline V gene sequence: CDR1 SGHTA, CDR2 FQGNSA. Deletions cut 6 bases from V and 2 bases from J, with 10 bases between. The CDR3 is 13 amino acids. CDR3 loop: CASSSPPQETQYF. The CDR3 DNA sequence: TGTGCCAGCAGTTCTCCTCCTCAAGAGACCCAGTACTTC. The whole variable domain, filled in from reference TRBV7-2 and TRBJ2-5, reads GAGVSQSPSNKVTEKGKDVELRCDPISGHTALYWYRQSLGQGLEFLIYFQGNSAPDKSGLPSDRFSAERTGGSVSTLTIQRTQQEDSAVYLCASSSPPQETQYFGPGTRLLVL.

The chain uses TRBV5-6 and TRBJ2-3; D is tentatively TRBD1 or TRBD2 (5 bases each). The CDR3 is made up of 15 amino acids. CDR1 is SGHDT, CDR2 YYEEEE, per germline. Trimming left V 0 bases short and J 5 bases short, with 13 bases between. CDR3: CASSLVEGRVDTQYF. CDR3 nucleotide sequence: TGTGCCAGCAGCTTGGTAGAGGGGCGGGTAGATACGCAGTATTTT.

The table lists this clonotype with a few counts. This chain joins TRBV27 and TRBJ2-1, with TRBD1 identical over 9 bases. The trim removed 5 bases at V and 8 bases at J, leaving 4 bases unmatched. Germline lookup yields CDR1 MNHEY and CDR2 SMNVEV (reference sequence). This CDR3 has 13 amino acids. This chain's CDR3 is CASSRDRDHEQFF. The CDR3 region has the DNA TGTGCCAGCAGTCGGGACAGGGACCATGAGCAGTTCTTC.

The sample holds many counts of this clonotype. V gene TRBV7-8 combines with J gene TRBJ2-7; TRBD2 might be the D (6 bases). CDR1 is SGHVS and CDR2 is FQNEAQ in the germline V gene. The CDR3 is made up of 13 amino acids. V was pared by 5 bases and J by 3 bases, with 11 bases between. The CDR3 DNA sequence: TGTGCCAGCAGCAAGGCGGGGATCTACGAGCAGTACGTC. This codes for CASSKAGIYEQYV.

This chain uses TRBV19 with TRBJ2-5, with a weak D call TRBD2 (6 bases). Germline V gene data show CDR1 as LNHDA and CDR2 as SQIVND (reference sequence). Between the trimmed V and J ends, which lost 5 bases and 7 bases, there was a span of 17 bases. The CDR3 totals 14 residues. The CDR3 loop reads CASSGTSGGGTQYF. The CDR3, as DNA: TGTGCCAGTAGTGGGACTTCCGGAGGTGGGACCCAGTACTTC.

The chain uses TRBV6-6 and TRBJ1-1; 7 bases line up with TRBD1. The germline gives CDR1 MNHNY, CDR2 SVGAGI (reference sequence). This CDR3 is 14 amino acids long. V lost 6 bases to trimming and J lost 1 base; unmatched junction nucleotides: 5. CDR3 sequence reads: CASRTGDRNTEAFF. The CDR3 region has the DNA TGTGCCAGCAGAACAGGGGACCGGAACACTGAAGCTTTCTTT.

The V call is TRBV6-5, the J call TRBJ2-7, with D maybe TRBD1 (6 bases). Germline V gene data show CDR1 as MNHEY and CDR2 as SVGAGI. The CDR3 is 13 amino acids. V lost 5 bases, J lost 2 bases, and 10 bases lay in between. The CDR3 protein is CASSRQEPYEQYF. CDR3 coding DNA: TGTGCCAGCAGTCGACAGGAGCCCTACGAGCAGTACTTC.

For this clonotype: An end of the junction differs from the germline gene, which may be a read error. The chain uses TRBV7-6 and TRBJ2-2; 9 bases are a match to TRBD1. Germline V lookup: CDR1 SGHVS, CDR2 FNYEAQ. This CDR3 contains 16 residues. The CDR3 DNA reads TGTGCTAGCAGTTTCCTGGGACAGGGAGACACCGGGGAGCTGTTTTTT. It is translated as CASSFLGQGDTGELFF.

This clonotype was seen only a few times. V gene TRBV6-2 or TRBV6-3 combines with J gene TRBJ1-2; weak D call: TRBD1 (6 bases). This CDR3 contains 14 residues. The V end lost 9 bases, the J end lost 0 bases, and 14 bases lay between the germline ends. CDR1 and CDR2 from the germline V gene are MNHEY and SVGEGT. The CDR3 is CASAGAKSNYGYTF. CDR3 bases: TGTGCCAGTGCAGGGGCGAAGTCTAACTATGGCTACACCTTC.

The CDR3 bases are TGTGCCAGCAGACAGGGGATCAGTGAGCAGTTCTTC. This gives the protein CASRQGISEQFF. The chain employs TRBV6-8 and TRBJ2-1; 7 nucleotides agree with TRBD1. CDR3 length equals 12 residues. In germline, CDR1 is MNHGY, CDR2 SAAAGT. V shed 6 bases, J shed 9 bases, and the junction held 5 bases outside the gene matches.

This clonotype was recorded many times. The chain joins TRBV12-3 or TRBV12-4 to TRBJ2-5, with D possibly being TRBD1 (6 bases). The CDR3 is 15 amino acids. V shed 4 bases and J shed 0 bases, with 12 bases lying between them. The CDR3 DNA follows: TGTGCCAGCAGTTCAGAAAGGACAGACCAAGAGACCCAGTACTTC. It is translated as CASSSERTDQETQYF.